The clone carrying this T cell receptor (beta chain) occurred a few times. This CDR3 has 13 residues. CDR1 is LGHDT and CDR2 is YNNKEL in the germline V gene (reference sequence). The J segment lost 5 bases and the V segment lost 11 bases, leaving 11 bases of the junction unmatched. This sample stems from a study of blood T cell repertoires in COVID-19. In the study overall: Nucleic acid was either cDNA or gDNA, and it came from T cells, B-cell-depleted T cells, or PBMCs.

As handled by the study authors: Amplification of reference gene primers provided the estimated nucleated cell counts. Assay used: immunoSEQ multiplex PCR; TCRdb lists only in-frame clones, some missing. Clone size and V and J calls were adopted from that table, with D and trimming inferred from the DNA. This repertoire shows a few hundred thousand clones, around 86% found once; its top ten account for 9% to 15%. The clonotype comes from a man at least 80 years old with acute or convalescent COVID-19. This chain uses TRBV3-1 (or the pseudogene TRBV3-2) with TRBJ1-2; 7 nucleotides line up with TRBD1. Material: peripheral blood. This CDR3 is CAAEQGPGYGYTF. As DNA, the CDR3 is TGTGCCGCAGAACAGGGGCCCGGATATGGCTACACCTTC.